One and the same sample provided the 27 T cell receptor beta chains below, sequenced in a study of alternative splicing in chronic myeloid leukemia remission. Poly-A-selected mRNA from 1 ug total RNA formed the libraries. Reprocessing the bulk RNA-seq reads, TCRdb reports a single entry for every CDR3 protein and omits DNA. This table holds several hundred distinct CDR3 sequences, roughly 98% found once. The sequenced sample consisted of PBMCs. The source of these receptors is a person aged 30 to 49 in good health.

CDR3 loop: CASNKGNMNTEAFF. The chain recombines TRBV19 with TRBJ1-1. CDR1 is LNHDA and CDR2 is SQIVND in the germline V gene (reference sequence). This CDR3 is built from 14 residues.

This chain joins TRBV2 and TRBJ2-3; the TCRdb call, TRBD2, lacks DNA for checking. This CDR3 has 15 amino acids. Germline assignment: CDR1 SNHLY and CDR2 FYNNEI. CDR3 region: CASRLDQGEADTQYF.

The V call is TRBV12-3 or TRBV12-4, the J call TRBJ2-4; the TRBD2 assignment by TCRdb is unverifiable without DNA. This CDR3 is 16 amino acids long. The CDR3 here is CASSLGGTGPKNIQYF.

The chain couples TRBV18 to TRBJ1-4. The CDR3 covers 13 residues. Per germline, CDR1 KGHSH and CDR2 LQKENI. CDR3 loop: CASSPSGLEKLFF.

This rearrangement joins TRBV4-2 to TRBJ1-3. The CDR3 runs to 16 residues. Germline CDR1 LGHNA, CDR2 YNFKEQ. The CDR3 sequence: CASTEWPGRSGNTIYF.

The chain has TRBV7-9 and TRBJ2-1; the D call from TCRdb, TRBD1, cannot be confirmed without DNA. The germline gives CDR1 SEHNR, CDR2 FQNEAQ (reference sequence). CDR3 length: 13 residues. CDR3 residues: CASSRTGNNEQFF.

J is TRBJ2-1 and V is TRBV5-4; TCRdb picks TRBD2, but there is no DNA to check that call. CDR3 length: 16 amino acids. Germline V gene sequence: CDR1 SGHNT, CDR2 YYREEE (reference sequence). The CDR3 loop reads CASSLPLGGGQDEQFF.

The chain joins TRBV11-2 to TRBJ2-3; TCRdb lists TRBD2, though no DNA is available to test this call. CDR1 and CDR2 from the germline V gene are SGHAT and FQNNGV. This CDR3 has 15 residues. CDR3 residues: CASSLPGGSGDTQYF.

The genes are TRBV2 and TRBJ2-1; TCRdb indicates TRBD1, and absent DNA this call remains unverified. CDR3 length equals 13 residues. Germline CDR1 reads SNHLY; CDR2 reads FYNNEI. The CDR3 reads CASSVLGYNEQFF. The whole variable domain, filled in from reference TRBV2 and TRBJ2-1, reads EPEVTQTPSHQVTQMGQEVILRCVPISNHLYFYWYRQILGQKVEFLVSFYNNEISEKSEIFDDQFSVERPDGSNFTLKIRSTKLEDSAMYFCASSVLGYNEQFFGPGTRLTVL.

The chain is built from TRBV29-1 and TRBJ2-1. CDR1 SQVTM and CDR2 ANQGSEA come from the germline V gene. The CDR3 is made up of 15 amino acids. The CDR3 sequence: CSVKVPPGSYNEQFF.

The chain employs TRBV20-1 and TRBJ1-4. Germline V gene lookup returns CDR1 DFQATT and CDR2 SNEGSKA (reference sequence). This CDR3 contains 13 residues. The CDR3 loop reads CSVGYGSNEKLFF.

V and J are TRBV6-6 and TRBJ2-7; the D gene TCRdb calls, TRBD2, cannot be checked with no DNA. The germline V gene encodes CDR1 MNHNY and CDR2 SVGAGI (reference sequence). CDR3 size: 15 residues. The chain's CDR3 is CASSYRSGGPREQYF.

This rearrangement joins TRBV3-1 to TRBJ1-6. The germline V gene has CDR1 LGHDT and CDR2 YNNKEL (reference sequence). The CDR3 extends over 13 amino acids. CDR3 amino acids: CASSHGGNSPLHF.

V usage is TRBV29-1 and J usage is TRBJ1-2. The CDR3 has 15 amino acids. CDR1 is SQVTM, CDR2 ANQGSEA, per germline. CDR3 in amino acids: CSVPRQRGSNYGYTF. The full variable domain, rest sourced from reference TRBV29-1 and TRBJ1-2, is SAVISQKPSRDICQRGTSLTIQCQVDSQVTMMFWYRQQPGQSLTLIATANQGSEATYESGFVIDKFPISRPNLTFSTLTVSNMSPEDSSIYLCSVPRQRGSNYGYTFGSGTRLTVV.

V and J are TRBV30 and TRBJ1-1; TCRdb returns TRBD1, unconfirmable since there is no DNA. The CDR3 loop spans 12 amino acids. In germline, CDR1 is GTSNPN, CDR2 SVGIG (reference sequence). The CDR3 loop is CAWSQRGTEAFF.

This CDR3 is CAIHGGGPGEKLFF. V and J are TRBV10-3 and TRBJ1-4. This CDR3 is 14 amino acids long. In germline, CDR1 is ENHRY, CDR2 SYGVKD.

This sequence joins TRBV5-1 and TRBJ2-5. The CDR3 is 12 amino acids. CDR1 is SGHRS, CDR2 YFSETQ, per germline. The CDR3 spells CASSNDQETQYF.

This clonotype was recorded only once. The CDR3 spells CSARVASGGYSYNEQFF. V usage is TRBV20-1 and J usage is TRBJ2-1; TCRdb outputs TRBD2, but without DNA this stays unchecked. Looked up from germline, CDR1 is DFQATT and CDR2 is SNEGSKA (reference sequence). There are 17 residues in the CDR3.

The chain is built from TRBV5-4 and TRBJ2-3; the D gene TCRdb calls, TRBD2, cannot be checked with no DNA. The V gene's germline CDR1 is SGHNT and CDR2 YYREEE (reference sequence). This CDR3 comprises 16 residues. The CDR3 is CASSLRRGGLGDTQYF.

The rearrangement links TRBV2 to TRBJ2-1; TCRdb calls TRBD2, which cannot be checked without DNA. Germline V CDR1 and CDR2: SNHLY, FYNNEI. This CDR3 is built from 13 residues. This CDR3 reads CASSGARHNEQFF.

J is TRBJ2-7 and V is TRBV29-1; TCRdb designates TRBD1, a call that cannot be tested without DNA. Per the germline V gene, CDR1 is SQVTM and CDR2 is ANQGSEA. The CDR3 sequence is 13 residues long. This CDR3 reads CTVSETGAGEQYF.

This clonotype came up once. The J gene is TRBJ2-3, the V gene TRBV4-1; the D call of TRBD2 rests on TCRdb alone, since no DNA is present to check it. Germline V CDR1 and CDR2: MGHRA, YSYEKL. The CDR3 length is 14 residues. The CDR3 sequence: CASSLRDGRDTQYF.

This clonotype was counted a single time. The chain recombines TRBV28 with TRBJ1-2; the D call of TRBD1 rests on TCRdb alone, since no DNA is present to check it. The CDR3 sequence is 13 residues long. From germline, CDR1 is MDHEN and CDR2 SYDVKM. The CDR3 spells CASRFFQGTGYTF.

V is TRBV18 and J is TRBJ2-1; the TCRdb call, TRBD2, lacks DNA for checking. The CDR3 covers 15 residues. Per germline, CDR1 KGHSH and CDR2 LQKENI. The CDR3 loop is CASSPPLAGNREQFF.

The chain couples TRBV27 to TRBJ2-7. This CDR3 contains 13 residues. The germline CDR1 and CDR2 sequences are MNHEY and SMNVEV (reference sequence). CDR3 protein: CASSWINAYEQYF.

The chain combines TRBV28 with TRBJ2-5; TCRdb returns TRBD2, unconfirmable since there is no DNA. Looked up from germline, CDR1 is MDHEN and CDR2 is SYDVKM. This CDR3 comprises 14 residues. CDR3 region: CASSPGGGAAAQYF.

V is TRBV2 and J is TRBJ1-2. The germline CDR1 and CDR2 sequences are SNHLY and FYNNEI. CDR3 size: 14 residues. CDR3 residues: CASSEWAGNYGYTF.